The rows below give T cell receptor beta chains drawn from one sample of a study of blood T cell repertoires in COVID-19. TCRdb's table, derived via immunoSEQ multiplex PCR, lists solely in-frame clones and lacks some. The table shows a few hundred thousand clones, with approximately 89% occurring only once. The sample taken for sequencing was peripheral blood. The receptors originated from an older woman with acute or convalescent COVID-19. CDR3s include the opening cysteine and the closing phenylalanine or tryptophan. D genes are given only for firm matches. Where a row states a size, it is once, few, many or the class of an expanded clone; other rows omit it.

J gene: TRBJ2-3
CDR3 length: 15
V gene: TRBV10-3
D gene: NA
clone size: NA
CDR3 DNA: TGTGCCATCAGCGAGATAATGACTAGCACAGATACGCAGTATTTT
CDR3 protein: CAISEIMTSTDTQYF

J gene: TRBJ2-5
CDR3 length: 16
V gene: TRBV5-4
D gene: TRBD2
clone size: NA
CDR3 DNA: TGTGCCAGCAGCCCCAGCGGGAGTCGGTCTCGAGAGACCCAGTACTTC
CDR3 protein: CASSPSGSRSRETQYF

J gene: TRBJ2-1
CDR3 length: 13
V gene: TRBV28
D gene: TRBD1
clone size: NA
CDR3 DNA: TGTGCCAGCAACCAACTACAGGGGAATGAACAGTTCTTC
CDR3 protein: CASNQLQGNEQFF

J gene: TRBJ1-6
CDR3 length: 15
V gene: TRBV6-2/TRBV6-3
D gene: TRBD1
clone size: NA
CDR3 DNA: TGTGCCAGCAGTGACACAGGGGGCCGTCGTTCACCCCTCCACTTT
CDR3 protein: CASSDTGGRRSPLHF

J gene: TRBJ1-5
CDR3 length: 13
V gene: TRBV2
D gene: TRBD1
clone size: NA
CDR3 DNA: TGTGCCAGCGTCGGGGACAGGGGTCAGCCCCAGCATTTT
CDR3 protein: CASVGDRGQPQHF

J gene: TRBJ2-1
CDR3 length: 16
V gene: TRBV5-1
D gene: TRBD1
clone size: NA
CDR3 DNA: TGCGCCAGCAGCTTGCAGTTCGGACAGGGGGCTGATGAGCAGTTCTTC
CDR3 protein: CASSLQFGQGADEQFF

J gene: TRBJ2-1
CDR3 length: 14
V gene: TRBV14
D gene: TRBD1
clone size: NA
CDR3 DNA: TGTGCCAGCAGCCAAGCAGGGGGCTGGGATGAGCAGTTCTTC
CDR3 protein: CASSQAGGWDEQFF

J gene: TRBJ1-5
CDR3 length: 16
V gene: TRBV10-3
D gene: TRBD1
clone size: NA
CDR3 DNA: TGTGCCATCAGTGAGTCTACAGGGGGCGGACAGCAGCCCCAGCATTTT
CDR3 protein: CAISESTGGGQQPQHF

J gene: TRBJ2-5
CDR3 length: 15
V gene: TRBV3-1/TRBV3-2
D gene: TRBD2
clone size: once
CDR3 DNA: TGTGCCAGCAGCCAAGTCGGGGGGAGCAGGGAGACCCAGTACTTC
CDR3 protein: CASSQVGGSRETQYF

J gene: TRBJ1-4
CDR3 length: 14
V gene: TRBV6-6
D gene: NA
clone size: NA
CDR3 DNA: TGTGCCAGCAGTTACGGGCAGGGTGACGAAAAACTGTTTTTT
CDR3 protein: CASSYGQGDEKLFF

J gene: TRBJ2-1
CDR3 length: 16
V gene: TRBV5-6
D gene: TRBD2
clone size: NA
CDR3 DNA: TGTGCCGGTGGACTAGCGGGATGGGGTCTCGACAATGAGCAGTTCTTC
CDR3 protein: CAGGLAGWGLDNEQFF

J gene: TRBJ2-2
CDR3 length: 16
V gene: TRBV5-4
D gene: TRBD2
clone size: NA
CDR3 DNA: TGTGCCAGCAGCCGACTAGCGGGGGTGGGCACCGGGGAGCTGTTTTTT
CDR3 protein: CASSRLAGVGTGELFF

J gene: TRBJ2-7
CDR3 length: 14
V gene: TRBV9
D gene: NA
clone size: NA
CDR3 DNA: TGTGCCAGCAGCCCCCGACAGCTCTCCTACGAGCAGTACTTC
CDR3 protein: CASSPRQLSYEQYF

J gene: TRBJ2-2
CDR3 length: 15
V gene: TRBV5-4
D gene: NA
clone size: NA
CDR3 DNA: TGTGCCAGCAGCTTGGTCCAGGCGAACACCGGGGAGCTGTTTTTT
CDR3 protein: CASSLVQANTGELFF

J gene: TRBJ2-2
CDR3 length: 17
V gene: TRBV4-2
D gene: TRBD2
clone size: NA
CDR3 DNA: TGTGCCAGCAGCCAAGAATCTAGCGGGGGGGCAGCCGGGGAGCTGTTTTTT
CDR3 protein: CASSQESSGGAAGELFF

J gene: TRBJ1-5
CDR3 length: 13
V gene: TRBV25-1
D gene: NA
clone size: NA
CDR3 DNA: TGTGCCAGCAGTGAACCCGGACAAGAACCCCAGCATTTT
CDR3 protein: CASSEPGQEPQHF

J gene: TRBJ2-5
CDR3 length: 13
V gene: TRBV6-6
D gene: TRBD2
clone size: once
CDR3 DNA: TGTGCCAGCAGGAAACCTTCTGAGCGGGAGTGGTACTTC
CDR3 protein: CASRKPSEREWYF

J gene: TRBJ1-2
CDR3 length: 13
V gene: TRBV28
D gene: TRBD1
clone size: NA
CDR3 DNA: TGTGCCAGCAACGACAGGGGGCCCTATGGCTACACCTTC
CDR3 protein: CASNDRGPYGYTF

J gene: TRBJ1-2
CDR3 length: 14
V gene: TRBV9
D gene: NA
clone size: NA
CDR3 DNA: TGTGCCAGCACCCTGGGGCAGAACGACTATGGCTACACCTTC
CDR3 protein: CASTLGQNDYGYTF

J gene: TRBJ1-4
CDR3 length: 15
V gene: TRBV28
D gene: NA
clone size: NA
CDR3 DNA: TGTGCCAGCAGTCCAAGGAGGCTAACTAATGAAAAACTGTTTTTT
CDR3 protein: CASSPRRLTNEKLFF

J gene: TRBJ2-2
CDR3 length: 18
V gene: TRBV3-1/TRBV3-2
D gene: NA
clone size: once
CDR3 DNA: TGTGCCAGCAGTCCGCCCCGGACTACTCTAGCGAACACCGGGGAGCTGTTTTTT
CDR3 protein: CASSPPRTTLANTGELFF

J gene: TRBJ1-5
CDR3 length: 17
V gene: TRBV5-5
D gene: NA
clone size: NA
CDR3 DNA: TGTGCCAGCAGCTTGGGAGATGGGACAACCAGCAATCAGCCCCAGCATTTT
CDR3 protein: CASSLGDGTTSNQPQHF

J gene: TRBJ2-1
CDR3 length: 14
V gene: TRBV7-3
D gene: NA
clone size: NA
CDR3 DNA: TGTGCCAGCAGCTTAGTGGGAGGGGGCAATGAGCAGTTCTTC
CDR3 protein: CASSLVGGGNEQFF

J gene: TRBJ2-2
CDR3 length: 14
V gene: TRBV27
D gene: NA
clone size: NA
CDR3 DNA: TGTGCCAGCAGTTTGGGGCATTACACCGGGGAGCTGTTTTTT
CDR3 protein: CASSLGHYTGELFF

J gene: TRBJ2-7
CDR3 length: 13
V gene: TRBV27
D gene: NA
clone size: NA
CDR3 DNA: TGTGCCAGCAAGGGGAGGACCTCCTACGAGCAGTACTTC
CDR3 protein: CASKGRTSYEQYF

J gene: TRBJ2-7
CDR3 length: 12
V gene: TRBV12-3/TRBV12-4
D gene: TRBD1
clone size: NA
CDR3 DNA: TGTGCCAGCAGCTATGACAGGGTCGAGCAGTACTTC
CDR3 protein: CASSYDRVEQYF

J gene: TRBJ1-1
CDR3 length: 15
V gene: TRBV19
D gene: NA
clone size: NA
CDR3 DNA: TGTGCCAGTAGTACCTACGGGGGGGGGAACACTGAAGCTTTCTTT
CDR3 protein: CASSTYGGGNTEAFF

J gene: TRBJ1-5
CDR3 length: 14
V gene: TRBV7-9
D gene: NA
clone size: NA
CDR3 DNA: TGTGCCAGCAGCAAGGGGGTAGACAATCAGCCCCAGCATTTT
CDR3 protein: CASSKGVDNQPQHF

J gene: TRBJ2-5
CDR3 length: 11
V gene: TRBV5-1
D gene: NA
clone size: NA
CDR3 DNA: TGCGCCAGCAGCGTAAAAGAGACCCAGTACTTC
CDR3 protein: CASSVKETQYF

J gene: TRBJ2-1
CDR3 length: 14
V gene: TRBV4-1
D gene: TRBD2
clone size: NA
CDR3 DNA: TGCGCCAGCACCCTAGCGGGGGGGCAAAATGAGCAGTTCTTC
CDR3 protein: CASTLAGGQNEQFF

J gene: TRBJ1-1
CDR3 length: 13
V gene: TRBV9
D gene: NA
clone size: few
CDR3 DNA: TGTGCCAGCAGCGTACTGGTCTACTCTGAAGCTTTCTTT
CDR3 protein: CASSVLVYSEAFF

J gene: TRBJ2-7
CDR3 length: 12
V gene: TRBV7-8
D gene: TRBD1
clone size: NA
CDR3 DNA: TGTGCCAGCAGCCCACAGCCCGGACAGGGGGACTTC
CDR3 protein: CASSPQPGQGDF

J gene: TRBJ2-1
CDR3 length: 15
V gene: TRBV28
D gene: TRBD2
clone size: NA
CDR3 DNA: TGTGCCAGCAGTCGAGGACTAGCGAGCTACAATGAGCAGTTCTTC
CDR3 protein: CASSRGLASYNEQFF

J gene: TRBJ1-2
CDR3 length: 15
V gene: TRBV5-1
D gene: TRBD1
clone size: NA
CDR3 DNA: TGCGCCAGCAGCTTGGATATCGGACAGGCATATGGCTACACCTTC
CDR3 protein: CASSLDIGQAYGYTF

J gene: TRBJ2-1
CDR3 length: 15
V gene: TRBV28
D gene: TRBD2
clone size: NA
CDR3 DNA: TGTGCCAGCAGTTTATCCAGCGGGAGCATTAATGAGCAGTTCTTC
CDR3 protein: CASSLSSGSINEQFF

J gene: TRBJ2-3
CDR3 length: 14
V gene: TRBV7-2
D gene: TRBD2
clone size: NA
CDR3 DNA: TGTGCCAGCAGCCGGGGACTAGCGGGAGGTACGCAGTATTTT
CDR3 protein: CASSRGLAGGTQYF

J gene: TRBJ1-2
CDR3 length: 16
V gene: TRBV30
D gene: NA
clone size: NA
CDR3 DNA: TGTGCCTGGACAGCCCTTAGGACTGCCCCTCTCTATGGCTACACCTTC
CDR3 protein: CAWTALRTAPLYGYTF

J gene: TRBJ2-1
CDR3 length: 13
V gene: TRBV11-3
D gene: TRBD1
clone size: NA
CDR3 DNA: TGTGCCAGCAGCCGGGACAGGTTGAATGAGCAGTTCTTC
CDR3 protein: CASSRDRLNEQFF

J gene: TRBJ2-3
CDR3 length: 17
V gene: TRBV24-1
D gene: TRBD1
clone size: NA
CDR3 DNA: TGTGCCACCAGTGGGAGGTCCGGGACAGGGCTGGCAGATACGCAGTATTTT
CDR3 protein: CATSGRSGTGLADTQYF

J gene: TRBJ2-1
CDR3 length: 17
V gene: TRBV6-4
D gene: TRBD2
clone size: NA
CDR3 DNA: TGTGCCAGCAGTGAAAGTCGAGCGGGAGCGTCCTACAATGAGCAGTTCTTC
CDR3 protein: CASSESRAGASYNEQFF

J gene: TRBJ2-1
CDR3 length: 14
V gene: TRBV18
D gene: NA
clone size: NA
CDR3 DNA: TGTGCCAGCTCACCAATCGAGTCAGCAGGAGAGCAGTTCTTC
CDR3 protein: CASSPIESAGEQFF

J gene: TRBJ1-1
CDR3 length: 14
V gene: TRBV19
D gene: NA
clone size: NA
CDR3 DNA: TGTGCCAGTAGTATGAGCCTAATGAACACTGAAGCTTTCTTT
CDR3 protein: CASSMSLMNTEAFF

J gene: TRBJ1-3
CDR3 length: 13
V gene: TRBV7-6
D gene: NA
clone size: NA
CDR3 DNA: TGTGCCAGCAGCACCGACAGGGGAAACACCATATATTTT
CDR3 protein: CASSTDRGNTIYF

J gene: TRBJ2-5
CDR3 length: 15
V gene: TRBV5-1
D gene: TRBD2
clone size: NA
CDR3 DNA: TGCGCCAGCAGGGACTACCGGGGGGGCTCGGAGACCCAGTACTTC
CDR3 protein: CASRDYRGGSETQYF

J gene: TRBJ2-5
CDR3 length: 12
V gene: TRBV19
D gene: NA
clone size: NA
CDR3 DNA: TGTGCCAGTAGTAAGACTGGGGAGACCCAGTACTTC
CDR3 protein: CASSKTGETQYF

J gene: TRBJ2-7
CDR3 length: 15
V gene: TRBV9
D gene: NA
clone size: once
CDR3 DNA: TGTGCCAGCAACAGAGAAGAGTCAGGGGTCTACGAGCAGTACTTC
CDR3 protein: CASNREESGVYEQYF

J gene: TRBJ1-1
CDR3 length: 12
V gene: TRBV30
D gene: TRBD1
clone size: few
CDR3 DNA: TGTGCCTGGACCGGACAGGGAGGTAGAGCTTTCTTT
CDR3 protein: CAWTGQGGRAFF

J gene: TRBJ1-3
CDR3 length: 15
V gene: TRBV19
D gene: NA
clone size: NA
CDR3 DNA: TGTGCCAGTAGTAGACTTCTAGCAGGATCAAACACCATATATTTT
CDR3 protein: CASSRLLAGSNTIYF

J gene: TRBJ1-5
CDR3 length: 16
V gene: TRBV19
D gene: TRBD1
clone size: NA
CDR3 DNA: TGTGCCAGTACCGAAGGAAAGACAGGGAGCAATCAGCCCCAGCATTTT
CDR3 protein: CASTEGKTGSNQPQHF

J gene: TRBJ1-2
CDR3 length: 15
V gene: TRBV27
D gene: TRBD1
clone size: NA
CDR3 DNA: TGTGCCACCTATGGACAGGGACGACTTAACTATGGCTACACCTTC
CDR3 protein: CATYGQGRLNYGYTF

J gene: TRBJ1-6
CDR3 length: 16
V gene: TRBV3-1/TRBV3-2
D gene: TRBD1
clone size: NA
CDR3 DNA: TGTGCCAGCAGCCCAGCCCGACAGGGAGTCGATTCACCCCTCCACTTT
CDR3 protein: CASSPARQGVDSPLHF

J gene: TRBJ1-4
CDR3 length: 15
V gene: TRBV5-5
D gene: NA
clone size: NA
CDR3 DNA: TGTGCCAGCAGCTTGGAACCGAGGGTTTCTGAAAAACTGTTTTTT
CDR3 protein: CASSLEPRVSEKLFF

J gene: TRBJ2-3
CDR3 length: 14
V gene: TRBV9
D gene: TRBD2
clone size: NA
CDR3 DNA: TGTGCCAGCAGCGCCCCGGGGGGGACAGATACGCAGTATTTT
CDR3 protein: CASSAPGGTDTQYF

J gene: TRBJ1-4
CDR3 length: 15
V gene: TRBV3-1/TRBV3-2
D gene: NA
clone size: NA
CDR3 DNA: TGTGCCAGCAGCCAATTTACGGGGACTAATGAAAAACTGTTTTTT
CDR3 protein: CASSQFTGTNEKLFF

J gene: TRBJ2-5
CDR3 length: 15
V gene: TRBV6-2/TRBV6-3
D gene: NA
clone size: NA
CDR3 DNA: TGTGCCAGCAGCCTTCAGCGACAGGGAGGAGAGACCCAGTACTTC
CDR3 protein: CASSLQRQGGETQYF